These 21 T cell receptor beta chains came from one sample sequenced in a study of shared T cell receptors in the human thymus. Profiling relied on immunoSEQ multiplex PCR, and the TCRdb table lists in-frame clones only, not all of them. The sample holds 640,000 or so clones, roughly 86% seen once. These data were likewise used in another study, on human thymus T cells.

Sequenced material: thymocytes. The origin of the receptors is a boy in the first two years of life with a congenital heart defect.

This rearrangement joins TRBV4-3 to TRBJ2-3; D might be TRBD1 (6 bases). Trimming took off 4 bases at V and 4 bases at J, with 15 bases between the two ends. The CDR3 length is 15 residues. The germline CDR1 and CDR2 sequences are LGHNA and YSLEER. The CDR3 loop is CASSLGVGASDTQYF. CDR3 DNA sequence: TGCGCCAGCAGCCTCGGAGTGGGGGCATCAGATACGCAGTATTTT.

A single count supports this clone. The rearrangement uses TRBV13 and TRBJ2-7; 14 bases map to TRBD2. V was pared by 5 bases and J by 7 bases, with 4 bases of the junction left unmatched. The CDR3 spans 14 residues. CDR1 is PRHDT, CDR2 FYEKMQ, per germline (reference sequence). CDR3 nucleotide sequence: TGTGCCAGCAGCACGGGACTAGCGGGAGTTGAGCAGTACTTC. Protein sequence: CASSTGLAGVEQYF. Based on the CDR3 plus reference TRBV13 and TRBJ2-7, the full variable domain is AAGVIQSPRHLIKEKRETATLKCYPIPRHDTVYWYQQGPGQDPQFLISFYEKMQSDKGSIPDRFSAQQFSDYHSELNMSSLELGDSALYFCASSTGLAGVEQYFGPGTRLTVT.

The chain links TRBV4-3 to TRBJ2-2; 8 bases fit TRBD1. The trim removed 2 bases at V and 1 base at J, leaving 9 bases unmatched. Germline assignment: CDR1 LGHNA and CDR2 YSLEER. The CDR3 extends over 18 amino acids. The CDR3 DNA reads as TGCGCCAGCAGCCAAAAAAAGACAGGGGTTGGGAACACCGGGGAGCTGTTTTTT. Amino acids: CASSQKKTGVGNTGELFF.

V and J are TRBV5-5 and TRBJ1-6; tentative D call: TRBD1 (5 bases). Germline V CDR1 and CDR2: SGHKS, YYEKEE (reference sequence). The CDR3 runs to 15 residues. The germline V and J ends were trimmed by 7 bases and 3 bases, with 14 bases remaining between them. The CDR3 reads CASGGRGLYNSPLHF. The CDR3, as DNA: TGTGCCAGCGGGGGTCGGGGACTCTATAATTCACCCCTCCACTTT.

The V and J genes are TRBV28 and TRBJ2-5; 9 positions agree with TRBD1. The J call may be incorrect, as the DNA end agrees better with TRBJ2-7. This CDR3 has 15 amino acids. From germline, CDR1 is MDHEN and CDR2 SYDVKM. Here the CDR3 reads CASSFVGQGLNEQYF. CDR3 coding DNA: TGTGCCAGCAGTTTTGTGGGACAGGGTCTCAACGAGCAGTACTTC.

The chain combines TRBV19 with TRBJ2-3, with TRBD1 matching 10 bases. CDR1 is LNHDA, CDR2 SQIVND, per germline (reference sequence). Germline trimming cut 3 bases from V and 0 bases from J; bases unmatched to any gene: 6. This CDR3 has 17 amino acids. The DNA of the CDR3 is TGTGCCAGTAGTATTCAGGGGACAGGGGAGAGCACAGATACGCAGTATTTT. It translates to CASSIQGTGESTDTQYF.

This clone was counted a single time. The gene calls are TRBV30 and TRBJ2-3, with D perhaps matching TRBD2 (6 bases). Trimming removed 0 bases from V and 5 bases from J, with 21 bases in between. The CDR3 is made up of 17 amino acids. Germline assignment: CDR1 GTSNPN and CDR2 SVGIG (reference sequence). The CDR3: CAWSVRSSGIAVDTQYF. DNA of the CDR3: TGTGCCTGGAGTGTTCGGTCCTCAGGGATAGCGGTAGATACGCAGTATTTT.

The chain joins TRBV6-1 to TRBJ1-1; D gene ambiguous. Trimming took off 0 bases at V and 0 bases at J, with 20 bases between the two ends. This CDR3 has 19 residues. Germline V gives CDR1 MNHNS, CDR2 SASEGT. CDR3 DNA: TGTGCCAGCAGTGAAGCGTTAGGTCCGCGGCCCCCTTTGAACACTGAAGCTTTCTTT. This codes for CASSEALGPRPPLNTEAFF.

The J gene is TRBJ2-5, the V gene TRBV7-9, with D unclear. Germline V CDR1 and CDR2: SEHNR, FQNEAQ (reference sequence). There are 15 residues in the CDR3. Trimming pared 0 bases from V and 0 bases from J, leaving 8 bases between. This CDR3 reads CASSLAGVYQETQYF. As DNA, the CDR3 is TGTGCCAGCAGCTTAGCGGGCGTGTACCAAGAGACCCAGTACTTC.

A note on this clone: Other DNA sequences in this sample translate to the same CDR3. The gene calls are TRBV6-1 and TRBJ1-1; 9 positions agree with TRBD1. Germline CDR1 MNHNS, CDR2 SASEGT. This CDR3 is 15 amino acids long. V shed 2 bases, J shed 1 base, and the junction held 2 bases outside the gene matches. CDR3 amino acids: CASSEPGQGNTEAFF. The CDR3 DNA reads as TGTGCCAGCAGTGAACCGGGACAGGGGAACACTGAAGCTTTCTTT.

This sequence joins TRBV28 and TRBJ2-5; 7 bases agree with TRBD1. The V gene end was trimmed by 3 bases and the J gene end by 3 bases; junction bases not matched to a gene: 7. Per the germline V gene, CDR1 is MDHEN and CDR2 is SYDVKM. The CDR3 is 15 residues long. The CDR3 region is CASSFSPTGKETQYF. The CDR3 DNA follows: TGTGCCAGCAGTTTTTCCCCGACAGGGAAAGAGACCCAGTACTTC.

This rearrangement joins TRBV28 to TRBJ2-5, with 7 nucleotides matching TRBD1. The V gene's germline CDR1 is MDHEN and CDR2 SYDVKM. Trimming removed 2 bases from V and 1 base from J; junction bases left unmatched: 10. The CDR3 is 17 amino acids. Here the CDR3 reads CASSLRPGTVVQETQYF. Written as DNA, the CDR3 is TGTGCCAGCAGTTTACGTCCCGGGACAGTGGTCCAAGAGACCCAGTACTTC.

The chain uses TRBV7-6 and TRBJ2-2, with 8 bases aligning to TRBD2. This CDR3 is 16 amino acids long. Germline V gives CDR1 SGHVS, CDR2 FNYEAQ. The ends lost 2 bases at V and 6 bases at J; junction bases unmatched: 8. CDR3 residues: CASSLSISGTAGELFF. The CDR3 coding sequence is TGTGCCAGCAGCTTATCCATTAGCGGGACCGCCGGGGAGCTGTTTTTT.

The CDR3 protein is CASSLVNEQFF. The CDR3 bases are TGTGCCAGCAGCCTAGTGAATGAGCAGTTCTTC. The chain employs TRBV14 and TRBJ2-1; D gene unclear. Germline V lookup: CDR1 SGHDN, CDR2 FVKESK. The CDR3 runs to 11 residues. Trimming cost V 4 bases and J 7 bases, with 5 bases left between them.

J is TRBJ1-5 and V is TRBV7-2; D is perhaps TRBD1 (5 bases). Germline-derived CDR1 and CDR2 are SGHTA and FQGNSA. V lost 5 bases and J lost 2, with 13 bases in between. The CDR3 consists of 15 residues. CDR3 region: CASSQRGDGNQPQHF. CDR3 coding DNA: TGTGCCAGCAGCCAGCGGGGGGACGGCAATCAGCCCCAGCATTTT.

The chain is built from TRBV25-1 and TRBJ2-1, with unresolved D. Trimming cost V 5 bases and J 4 bases, with 21 bases left between them. Germline V gives CDR1 MGHDK, CDR2 SYGVNS. The CDR3 totals 17 residues. The CDR3 is CASSRLPLQRLYNEQFF. The CDR3 DNA is TGTGCCAGCAGTCGGCTTCCCCTCCAGAGACTTTACAATGAGCAGTTCTTC.

This chain uses TRBV5-6 with TRBJ2-5; 7 nucleotides align to TRBD2. V dropped 6 bases and J dropped 4; count of bases not matched to a gene: 15. This CDR3 comprises 16 residues. Germline CDR1 and CDR2: SGHDT and YYEEEE. CDR3 in amino acids: CASTPLEGGIGETQYF. The DNA for the CDR3 is TGTGCCAGCACCCCCCTCGAGGGAGGGATAGGAGAGACCCAGTACTTC.

The CDR3 region is CASSHNGQGRASSYNEQFF. CDR3 nucleotide sequence: TGCGCCAGCAGTCACAACGGACAGGGAAGGGCGAGCTCCTACAATGAGCAGTTCTTC. V usage is TRBV23-1 and J usage is TRBJ2-1; 8 bases fit TRBD1. TRBV23-1 is marked as an open reading frame, function uncertain. The V segment lost 3 bases and the J segment 0 bases; nucleotides outside the gene matches: 13. CDR3 length equals 19 residues.

V and J are TRBV5-6 and TRBJ2-1; 7 positions agree with TRBD1. The CDR3 contains 15 residues. In germline, CDR1 is SGHDT, CDR2 YYEEEE. The J segment lost 0 bases and the V segment lost 2 bases, leaving 2 bases of the junction unmatched. The CDR3 protein is CASSLQGNSYNEQFF. The CDR3 nucleotides are TGTGCCAGCAGCTTACAGGGGAACTCCTACAATGAGCAGTTCTTC.

The chain links TRBV6-5 to TRBJ2-7, with TRBD1 as a possible D gene (6 bases). The V end was cut by 2 bases, the J end by 3 bases, with 11 bases between. This CDR3 is built from 14 residues. CDR1 is MNHEY, CDR2 SVGAGI, per germline. The CDR3 bases are TGTGCCAGCAGTTACCTTAAACAGGGCTACGAGCAGTACTTC. Its protein is CASSYLKQGYEQYF.

The chain combines TRBV27 with TRBJ2-2; D is perhaps TRBD2 (5 bases). The CDR3 is made up of 14 amino acids. From germline, CDR1 is MNHEY and CDR2 SMNVEV (reference sequence). V was cut by 2 bases and J by 9 bases, with 13 bases left in between. This CDR3 is CASSLRWEPRELFF. The CDR3, as DNA: TGTGCCAGCAGTTTACGGTGGGAGCCCAGGGAGCTGTTTTTT.